The 8 T cell receptor beta chains given below trace back to one sample, sequenced in a study of blood T cell repertoires in COVID-19. Generated by immunoSEQ multiplex PCR, the TCRdb table keeps only in-frame clones and is missing some. The repertoire includes about 260,000 clones, nearly 90% of them detected once, and around 0.7% sits in the top ten. Specimen: peripheral blood. Receptors originate from a human donor in a cohort sampled during active COVID-19.

The chain carries TRBV7-9 and TRBJ2-6; perhaps TRBD1 as D (5 bases). Germline V gives CDR1 SEHNR, CDR2 FQNEAQ (reference sequence). The CDR3 is 16 residues long. V was shortened by 2 bases and J by 0 bases, with 8 bases between the two germline ends. The DNA of the CDR3 is TGTGCCAGCAGCTTACGTGGGGCCTCTGGGGCCAACGTCCTGACTTTC. Protein: CASSLRGASGANVLTF.

The chain employs TRBV9 and TRBJ2-2, with 12 nucleotides matching TRBD1. V lost 4 bases, J lost 3 bases, and 7 bases stayed unmatched. CDR3 length: 17 residues. Germline CDR1 is SGDLS and CDR2 is YYNGEE. CDR3 DNA sequence: TGTGCCAGCAGCAATCCGGGACAGGGGGCCTACACCGGGGAGCTGTTTTTT. Residues: CASSNPGQGAYTGELFF.

The chain recombines TRBV29-1 with TRBJ2-1; no definite D call. Per the germline V gene, CDR1 is SQVTM and CDR2 is ANQGSEA. Trimming shortened V by 1 base and J by 3 bases, and 10 bases separated the two germline ends. The CDR3 runs to 14 residues. The DNA of the CDR3 is TGCAGCGTTGAAGGGCAGGCTAACTACAATGAGCAGTTCTTC. It yields the protein CSVEGQANYNEQFF.

The chain has TRBV19 and TRBJ2-7; perhaps TRBD2 as D (5 bases). The CDR3 extends over 15 amino acids. Germline V gives CDR1 LNHDA, CDR2 SQIVND (reference sequence). V was clipped by 4 bases and J by 5 bases, with 18 bases between them. CDR3 nucleotides: TGTGCCAGTAGTAGCATCACAGAGGGTTACGACGAGCAGTACTTC. It specifies CASSSITEGYDEQYF. The full variable domain, rest sourced from reference TRBV19 and TRBJ2-7, is DGGITQSPKYLFRKEGQNVTLSCEQNLNHDAMYWYRQDPGQGLRLIYYSQIVNDFQKGDIAEGYSVSREKKESFPLTVTSAQKNPTAFYLCASSSITEGYDEQYFGPGTRLTVT.

The chain combines TRBV7-3 with TRBJ1-2; 8 bases fit TRBD1. This CDR3 has 15 amino acids. After removal of 5 bases from V and 3 bases from J, the junction contained 8 bases not matched to a gene. Germline values: CDR1 SGHTA, CDR2 FQGTGA. The CDR3 reads CASSKRMDRDYGYTF. The DNA of the CDR3 is TGTGCCAGCAGCAAACGCATGGACAGGGACTATGGCTACACCTTC.

V is TRBV19 and J is TRBJ1-4, with 9 bases fitting TRBD1. With V trimmed by 4 bases and J by 8 bases, 8 bases remained unmatched. Germline V lookup: CDR1 LNHDA, CDR2 SQIVND (reference sequence). The CDR3 runs to 15 residues. The CDR3 is CASSKGQGSDEKLFF. The CDR3 coding sequence is TGTGCCAGTAGTAAAGGACAGGGGTCGGACGAAAAACTGTTTTTT.

V gene TRBV18 combines with J gene TRBJ2-1; D is perhaps TRBD2 (6 bases). CDR1 and CDR2 (germline): KGHSH, LQKENI. V was clipped by 0 bases and J by 8 bases, with 17 bases between them. The CDR3 contains 16 residues. The CDR3 sequence is CASSPPLAGSSYEQFF. CDR3 DNA sequence: TGTGCCAGCTCACCACCGCTCGCGGGATCTTCCTATGAGCAGTTCTTC.

The chain carries TRBV4-1 and TRBJ2-3; 9 bases agree with TRBD1. Trimming cost V 2 bases and J 0 bases; bases outside gene matches: 6. Germline loops: CDR1 MGHRA, CDR2 YSYEKL. This CDR3 is 17 amino acids long. The CDR3 coding sequence is TGCGCCAGCAGCCAACAACCGGGACAGGGAAGCACAGATACGCAGTATTTT. It is translated as CASSQQPGQGSTDTQYF.